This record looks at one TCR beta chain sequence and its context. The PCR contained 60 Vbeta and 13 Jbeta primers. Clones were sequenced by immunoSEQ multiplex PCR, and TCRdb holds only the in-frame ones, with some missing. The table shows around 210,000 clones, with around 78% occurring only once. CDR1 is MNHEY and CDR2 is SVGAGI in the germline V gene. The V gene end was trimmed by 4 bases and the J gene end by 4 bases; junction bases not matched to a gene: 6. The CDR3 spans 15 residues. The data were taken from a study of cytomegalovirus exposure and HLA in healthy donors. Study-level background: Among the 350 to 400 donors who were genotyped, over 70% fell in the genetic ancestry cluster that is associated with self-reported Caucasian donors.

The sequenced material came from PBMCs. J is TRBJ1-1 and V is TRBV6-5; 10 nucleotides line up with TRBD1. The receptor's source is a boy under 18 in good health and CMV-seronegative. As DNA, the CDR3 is TGTGCCAGCAGTTGGACAGGGGGTCGGGGCACTGAAGCTTTCTTT. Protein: CASSWTGGRGTEAFF.